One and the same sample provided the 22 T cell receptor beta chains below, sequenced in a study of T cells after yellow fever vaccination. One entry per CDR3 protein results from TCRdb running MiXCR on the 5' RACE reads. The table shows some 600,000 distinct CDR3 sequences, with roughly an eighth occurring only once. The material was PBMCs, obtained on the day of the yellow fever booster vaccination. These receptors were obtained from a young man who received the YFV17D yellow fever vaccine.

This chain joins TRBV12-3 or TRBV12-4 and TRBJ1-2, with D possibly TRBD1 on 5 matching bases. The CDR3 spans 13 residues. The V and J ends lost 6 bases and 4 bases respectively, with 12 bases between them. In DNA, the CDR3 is TGTGCCAGCAGAAAGGACACGACCTATGGCTACACCTTC. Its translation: CASRKDTTYGYTF.

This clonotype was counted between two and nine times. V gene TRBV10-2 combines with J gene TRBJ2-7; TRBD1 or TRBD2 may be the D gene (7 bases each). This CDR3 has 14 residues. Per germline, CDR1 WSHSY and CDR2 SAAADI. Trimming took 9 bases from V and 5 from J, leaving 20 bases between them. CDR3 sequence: CASRQGLLINEQYF. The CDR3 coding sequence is TGCGCCAGTCGACAGGGACTACTGATAAACGAGCAGTACTTC.

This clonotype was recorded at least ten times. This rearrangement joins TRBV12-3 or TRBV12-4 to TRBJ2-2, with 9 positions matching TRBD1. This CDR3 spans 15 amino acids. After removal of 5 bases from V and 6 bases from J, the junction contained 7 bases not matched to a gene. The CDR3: CASSRGTGSAGELFF. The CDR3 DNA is TGTGCCAGCAGTCGCGGGACAGGGTCGGCCGGGGAGCTGTTTTTT.

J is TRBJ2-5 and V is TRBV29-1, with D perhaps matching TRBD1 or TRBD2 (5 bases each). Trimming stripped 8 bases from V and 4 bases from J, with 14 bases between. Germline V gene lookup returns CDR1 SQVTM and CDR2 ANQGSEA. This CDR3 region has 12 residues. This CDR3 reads CSTRDAGETQYF. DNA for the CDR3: TGCAGCACTAGGGACGCAGGAGAGACCCAGTACTTC.

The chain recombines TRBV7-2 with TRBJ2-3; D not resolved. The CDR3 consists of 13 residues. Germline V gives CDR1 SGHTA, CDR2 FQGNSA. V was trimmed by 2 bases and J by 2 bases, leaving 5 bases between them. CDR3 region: CASSLPITDTQYF. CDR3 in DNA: TGTGCCAGCAGCTTACCTATCACAGATACGCAGTATTTT.

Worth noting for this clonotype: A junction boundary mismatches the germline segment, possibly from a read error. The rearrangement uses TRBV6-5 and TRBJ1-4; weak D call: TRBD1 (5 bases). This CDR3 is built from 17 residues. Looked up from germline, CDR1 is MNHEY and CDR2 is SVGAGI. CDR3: CASGYERKGRTNEKLFF. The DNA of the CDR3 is TGTGCCAGCGGTTATGAACGAAAGGGGCGAACTAATGAAAAACTGTTTTTT.

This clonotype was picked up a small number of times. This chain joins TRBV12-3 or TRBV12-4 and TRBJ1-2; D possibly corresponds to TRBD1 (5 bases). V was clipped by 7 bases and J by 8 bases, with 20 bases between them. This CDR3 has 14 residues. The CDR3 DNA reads TGTGCCAGCAATGTGGGCAGGGACTTTGGAGGCTACACCTTC. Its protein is CASNVGRDFGGYTF.

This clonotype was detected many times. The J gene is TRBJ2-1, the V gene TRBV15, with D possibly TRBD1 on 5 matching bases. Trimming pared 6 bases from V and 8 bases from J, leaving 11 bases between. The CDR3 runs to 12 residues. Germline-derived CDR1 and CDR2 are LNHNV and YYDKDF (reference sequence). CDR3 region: CATSIGADEQFF. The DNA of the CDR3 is TGTGCCACCAGTATTGGGGCCGATGAGCAGTTCTTC.

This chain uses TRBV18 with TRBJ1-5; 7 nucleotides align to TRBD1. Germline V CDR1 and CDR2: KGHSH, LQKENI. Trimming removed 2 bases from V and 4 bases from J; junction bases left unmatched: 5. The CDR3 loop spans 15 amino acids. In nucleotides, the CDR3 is TGTGCCAGCTCACCAGCGGGGACAGATAATCAGCCCCAGCATTTT. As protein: CASSPAGTDNQPQHF.

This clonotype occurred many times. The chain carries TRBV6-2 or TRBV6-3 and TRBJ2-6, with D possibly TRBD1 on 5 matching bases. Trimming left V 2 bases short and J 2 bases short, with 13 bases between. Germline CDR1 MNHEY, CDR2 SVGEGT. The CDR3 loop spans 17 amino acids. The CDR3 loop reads CASSYHRRDAGANVLTF. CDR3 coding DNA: TGTGCCAGCAGTTACCACAGGCGAGATGCTGGGGCCAACGTCCTGACTTTC.

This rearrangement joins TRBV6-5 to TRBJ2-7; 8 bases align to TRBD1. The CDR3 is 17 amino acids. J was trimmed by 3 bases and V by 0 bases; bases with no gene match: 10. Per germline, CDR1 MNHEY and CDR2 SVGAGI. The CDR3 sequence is CASSYSGTGTGVYEQYF. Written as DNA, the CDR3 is TGTGCCAGCAGTTACTCGGGGACCGGGACAGGAGTCTACGAGCAGTACTTC.

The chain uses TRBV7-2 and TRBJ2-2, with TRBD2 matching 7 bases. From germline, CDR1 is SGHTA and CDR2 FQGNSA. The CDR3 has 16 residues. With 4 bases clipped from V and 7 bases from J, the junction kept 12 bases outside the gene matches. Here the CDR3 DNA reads TGTGCCAGCAGCTACACTTTGGGGGAGGGTGACGGGGAGCTGTTTTTT. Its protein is CASSYTLGEGDGELFF.

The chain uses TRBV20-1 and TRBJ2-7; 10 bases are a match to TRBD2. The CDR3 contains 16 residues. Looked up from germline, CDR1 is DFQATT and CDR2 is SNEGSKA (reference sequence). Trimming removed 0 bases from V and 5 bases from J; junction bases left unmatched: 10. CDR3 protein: CSARDYQSGRANEQYF. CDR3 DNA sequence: TGCAGTGCTAGAGATTACCAAAGCGGGAGGGCAAACGAGCAGTACTTC.

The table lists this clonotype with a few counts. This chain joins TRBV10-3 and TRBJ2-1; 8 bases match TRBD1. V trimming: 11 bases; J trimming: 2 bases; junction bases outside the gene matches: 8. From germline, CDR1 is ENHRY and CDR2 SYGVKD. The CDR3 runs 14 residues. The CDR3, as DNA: TGTGCCGCTCGGACAGGGCCAACCTACAATGAGCAGTTCTTC. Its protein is CAARTGPTYNEQFF.

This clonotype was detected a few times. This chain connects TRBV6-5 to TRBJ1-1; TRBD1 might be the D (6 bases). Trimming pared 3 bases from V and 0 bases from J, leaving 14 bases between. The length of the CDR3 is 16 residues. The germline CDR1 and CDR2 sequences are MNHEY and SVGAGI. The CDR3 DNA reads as TGTGCCAGCAGTTATAATGCGGGGGGCGTGAACACTGAAGCTTTCTTT. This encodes CASSYNAGGVNTEAFF.

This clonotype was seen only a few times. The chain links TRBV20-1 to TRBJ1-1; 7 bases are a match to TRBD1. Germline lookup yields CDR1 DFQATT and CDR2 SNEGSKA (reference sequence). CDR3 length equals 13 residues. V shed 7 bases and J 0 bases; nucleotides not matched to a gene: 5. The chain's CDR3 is CSVSDRLNTEAFF. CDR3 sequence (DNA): TGCAGTGTCTCGGACAGGTTGAACACTGAAGCTTTCTTT.

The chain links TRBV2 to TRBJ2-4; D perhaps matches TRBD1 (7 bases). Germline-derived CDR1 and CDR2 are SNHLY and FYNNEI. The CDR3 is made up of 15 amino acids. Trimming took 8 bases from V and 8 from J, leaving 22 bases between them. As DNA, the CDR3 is TGTGCCAGCCGGTGGAGGGGGCAGCGCACTGACATTCAGTACTTC. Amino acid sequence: CASRWRGQRTDIQYF.

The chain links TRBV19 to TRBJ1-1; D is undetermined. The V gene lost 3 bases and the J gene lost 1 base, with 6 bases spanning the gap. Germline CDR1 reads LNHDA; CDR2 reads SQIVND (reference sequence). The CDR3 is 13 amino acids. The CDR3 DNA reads TGTGCCAGTAGTATTCTATGGAACACTGAAGCTTTCTTT. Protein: CASSILWNTEAFF. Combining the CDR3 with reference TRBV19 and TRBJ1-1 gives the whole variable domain DGGITQSPKYLFRKEGQNVTLSCEQNLNHDAMYWYRQDPGQGLRLIYYSQIVNDFQKGDIAEGYSVSREKKESFPLTVTSAQKNPTAFYLCASSILWNTEAFFGQGTRLTVV.

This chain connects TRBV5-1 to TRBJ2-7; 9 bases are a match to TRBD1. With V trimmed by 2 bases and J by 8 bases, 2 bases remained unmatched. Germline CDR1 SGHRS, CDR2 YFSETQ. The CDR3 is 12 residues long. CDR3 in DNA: TGCGCCAGCAGCTTAGACAGGGGGAAGCAGTACTTC. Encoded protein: CASSLDRGKQYF.

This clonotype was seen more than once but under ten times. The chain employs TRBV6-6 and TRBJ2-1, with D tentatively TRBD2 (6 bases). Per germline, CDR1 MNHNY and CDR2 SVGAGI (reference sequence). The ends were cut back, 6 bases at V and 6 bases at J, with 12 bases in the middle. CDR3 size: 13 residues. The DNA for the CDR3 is TGTGCCAGCAGGCTAGAGCGGGCCAATGAGCAGTTCTTC. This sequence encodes CASRLERANEQFF.

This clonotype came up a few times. The CDR3 protein is CASSQPVDRPSSYEQYF. For the CDR3, the DNA is TGTGCCAGCAGCCAACCTGTAGACAGGCCAAGCTCCTACGAGCAGTACTTC. The rearrangement joins TRBV7-2 to TRBJ2-7; perhaps TRBD1 as D (6 bases). The CDR3 is made up of 17 amino acids. V gave up 5 bases and J gave up 0 bases, with 20 bases separating them. Germline V gene data show CDR1 as SGHTA and CDR2 as FQGNSA.

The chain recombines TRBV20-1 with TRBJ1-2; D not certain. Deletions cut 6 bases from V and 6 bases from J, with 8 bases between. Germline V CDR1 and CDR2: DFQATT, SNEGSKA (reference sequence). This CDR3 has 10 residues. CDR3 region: CSAFVNGYTF. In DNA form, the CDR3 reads TGCAGTGCCTTTGTTAATGGCTACACCTTC.